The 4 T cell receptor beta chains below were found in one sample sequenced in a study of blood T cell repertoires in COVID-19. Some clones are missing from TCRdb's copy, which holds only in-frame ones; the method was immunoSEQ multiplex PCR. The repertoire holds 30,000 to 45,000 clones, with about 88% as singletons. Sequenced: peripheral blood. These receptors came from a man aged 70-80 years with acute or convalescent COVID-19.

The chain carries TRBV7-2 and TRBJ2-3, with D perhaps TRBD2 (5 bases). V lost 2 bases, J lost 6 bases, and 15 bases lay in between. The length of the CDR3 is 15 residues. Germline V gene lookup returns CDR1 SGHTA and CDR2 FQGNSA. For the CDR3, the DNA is TGTGCCAGCAGCTTACGGGAACGGACGTGGGATACGCAGTATTTT. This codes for CASSLRERTWDTQYF.

The CDR3 DNA reads as TGTGCCAGCAGTCAACCGGGACTAGCGGGATCGAATGAGCAGTTCTTC. Its translation is CASSQPGLAGSNEQFF. The chain has TRBV6-6 and TRBJ2-1; 13 bases agree with TRBD2. Germline trimming cut 5 bases from V and 7 bases from J; bases unmatched to any gene: 8. This CDR3 is built from 16 residues. The germline V gene has CDR1 MNHNY and CDR2 SVGAGI (reference sequence).

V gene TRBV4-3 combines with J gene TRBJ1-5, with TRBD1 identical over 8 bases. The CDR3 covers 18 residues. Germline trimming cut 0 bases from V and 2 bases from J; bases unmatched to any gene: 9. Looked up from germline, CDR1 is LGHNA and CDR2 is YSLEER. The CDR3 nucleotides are TGCGCCAGCAGCCAAGATCGGGCAGGGGGCAGGGGCAATCAGCCCCAGCATTTT. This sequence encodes CASSQDRAGGRGNQPQHF.

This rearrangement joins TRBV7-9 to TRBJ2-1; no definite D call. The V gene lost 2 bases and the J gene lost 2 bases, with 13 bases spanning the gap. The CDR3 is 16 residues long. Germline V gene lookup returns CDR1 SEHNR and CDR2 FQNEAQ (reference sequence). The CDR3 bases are TGTGCCAGCAGCTTAATTGGAGTAAGTACCTACAATGAGCAGTTCTTC. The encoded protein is CASSLIGVSTYNEQFF.